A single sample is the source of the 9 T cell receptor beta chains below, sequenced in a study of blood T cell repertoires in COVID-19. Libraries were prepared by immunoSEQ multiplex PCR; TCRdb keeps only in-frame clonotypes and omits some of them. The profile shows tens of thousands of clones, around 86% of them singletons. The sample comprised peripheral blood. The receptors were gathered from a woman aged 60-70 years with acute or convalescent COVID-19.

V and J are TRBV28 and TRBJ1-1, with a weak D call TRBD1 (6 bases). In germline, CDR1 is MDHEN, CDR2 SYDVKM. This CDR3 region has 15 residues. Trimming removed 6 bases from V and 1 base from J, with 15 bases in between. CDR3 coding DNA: TGTGCCAGCAGACCCCTTCTCAGGGGGAACACTGAAGCTTTCTTT. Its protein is CASRPLLRGNTEAFF.

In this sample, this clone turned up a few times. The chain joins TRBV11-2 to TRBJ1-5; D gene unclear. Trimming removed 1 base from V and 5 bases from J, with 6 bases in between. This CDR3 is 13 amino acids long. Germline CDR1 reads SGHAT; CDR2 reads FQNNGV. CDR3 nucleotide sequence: TGTGCCAGCAGCTTAGCGCAGGATCAGCCCCAGCATTTT. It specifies CASSLAQDQPQHF.

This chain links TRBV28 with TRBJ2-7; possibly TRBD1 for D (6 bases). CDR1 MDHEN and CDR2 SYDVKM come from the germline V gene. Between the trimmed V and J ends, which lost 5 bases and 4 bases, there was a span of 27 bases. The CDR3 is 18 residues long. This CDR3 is CASSHKLPPSDRRYEQYF. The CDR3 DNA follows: TGTGCCAGCAGTCATAAACTACCTCCCTCGGACAGAAGATACGAGCAGTACTTC.

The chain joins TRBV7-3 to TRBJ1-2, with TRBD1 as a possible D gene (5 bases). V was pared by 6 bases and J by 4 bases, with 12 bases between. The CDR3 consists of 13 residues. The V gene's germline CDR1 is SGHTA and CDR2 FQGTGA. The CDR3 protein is CASSVGQGYGYTF. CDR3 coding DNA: TGTGCCAGCAGTGTCGGGCAGGGCTATGGCTACACCTTC.

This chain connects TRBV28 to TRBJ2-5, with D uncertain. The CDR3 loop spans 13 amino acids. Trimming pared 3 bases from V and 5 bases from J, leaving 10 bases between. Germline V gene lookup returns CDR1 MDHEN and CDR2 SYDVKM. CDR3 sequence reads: CASSLVRYETQYF. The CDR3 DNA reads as TGTGCCAGCAGTTTGGTGAGGTACGAGACCCAGTACTTC.

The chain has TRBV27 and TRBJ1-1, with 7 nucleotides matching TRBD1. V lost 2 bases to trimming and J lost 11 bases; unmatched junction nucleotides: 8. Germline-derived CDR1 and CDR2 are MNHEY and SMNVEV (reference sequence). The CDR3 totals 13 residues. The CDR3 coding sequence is TGTGCCAGCAGTTTAGGCTATCCAGGGGGGGCTTTCTTT. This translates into CASSLGYPGGAFF.

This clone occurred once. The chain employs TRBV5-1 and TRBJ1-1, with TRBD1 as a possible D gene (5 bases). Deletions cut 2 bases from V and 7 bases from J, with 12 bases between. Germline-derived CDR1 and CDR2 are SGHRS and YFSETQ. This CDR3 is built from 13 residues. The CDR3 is CASSLTYRSEAFF. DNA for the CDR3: TGCGCCAGCAGCTTAACCTACAGGAGTGAAGCTTTCTTT.

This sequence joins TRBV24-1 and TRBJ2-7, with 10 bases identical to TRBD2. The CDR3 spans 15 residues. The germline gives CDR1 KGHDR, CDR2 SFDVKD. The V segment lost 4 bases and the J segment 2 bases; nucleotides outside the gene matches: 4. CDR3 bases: TGTGCCACCAGTGAAAGCGGGAGGGGGACCTACGAGCAGTACTTC. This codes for CATSESGRGTYEQYF.

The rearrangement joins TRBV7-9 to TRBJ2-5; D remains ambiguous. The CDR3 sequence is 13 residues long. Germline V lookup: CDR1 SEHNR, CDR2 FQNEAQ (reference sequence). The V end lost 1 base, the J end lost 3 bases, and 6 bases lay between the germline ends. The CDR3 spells CASSLVVEETQYF. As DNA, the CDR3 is TGTGCCAGCAGCTTAGTAGTGGAAGAGACCCAGTACTTC.